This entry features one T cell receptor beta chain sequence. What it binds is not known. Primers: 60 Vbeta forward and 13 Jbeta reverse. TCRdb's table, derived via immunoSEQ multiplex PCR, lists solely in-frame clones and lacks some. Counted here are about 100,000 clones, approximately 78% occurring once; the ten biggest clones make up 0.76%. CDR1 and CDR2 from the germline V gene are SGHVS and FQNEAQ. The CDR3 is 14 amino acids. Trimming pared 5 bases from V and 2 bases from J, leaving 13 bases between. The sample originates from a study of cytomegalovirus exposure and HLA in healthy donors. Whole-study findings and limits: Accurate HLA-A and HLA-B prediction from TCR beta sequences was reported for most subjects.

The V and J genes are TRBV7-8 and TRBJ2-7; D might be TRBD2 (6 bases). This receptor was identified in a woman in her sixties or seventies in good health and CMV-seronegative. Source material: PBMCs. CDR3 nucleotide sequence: TGTGCCAGCAGCGGAGCGGGCCGAGCCTACGAGCAGTACTTC. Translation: CASSGAGRAYEQYF.